The 6 T cell receptor beta chains given below trace back to one sample, sequenced in a study of blood T cell repertoires in COVID-19. Clones were read by immunoSEQ multiplex PCR, and TCRdb kept only the in-frame ones, dropping some. The table has more than 200,000 clones, 80% to 90% seen once; the top ten hold 8% to 13%. The sequenced sample was peripheral blood. Receptors originate from a woman older than 75 with acute or convalescent COVID-19.

The chain recombines TRBV15 with TRBJ1-2; D gene unclear. This CDR3 comprises 15 residues. Looked up from germline, CDR1 is LNHNV and CDR2 is YYDKDF (reference sequence). V shed 5 bases and J shed 0 bases, with 13 bases lying between them. CDR3 residues: CATSPLETPNYGYTF. Written as DNA, the CDR3 is TGTGCCACCAGCCCCCTGGAGACTCCTAACTATGGCTACACCTTC.

The chain couples TRBV10-3 to TRBJ2-7, with D maybe TRBD1 (6 bases). The V gene lost 11 bases and the J gene lost 1 base, with 12 bases spanning the gap. Germline CDR1 reads ENHRY; CDR2 reads SYGVKD. The CDR3 totals 12 residues. Written as DNA, the CDR3 is TGTGCCGCCAAGACAGGTTCCTACGAGCAGTACTTC. Protein: CAAKTGSYEQYF.

The CDR3 is CASSGRTSVETQYF. The CDR3 bases are TGTGCCAGTAGTGGACGGACTAGTGTGGAGACCCAGTACTTC. The V call is TRBV19, the J call TRBJ2-5; 7 bases align to TRBD2. V gave up 5 bases and J gave up 5 bases; unmatched junction bases: 8. This CDR3 spans 14 amino acids. CDR1 and CDR2 (germline): LNHDA, SQIVND (reference sequence).

This clone occurred a few times. The rearrangement links TRBV7-8 to TRBJ2-1; no reliable D call. This CDR3 spans 12 amino acids. With 1 base removed from V and 7 bases from J, the gap between germline ends came to 5 bases. Germline V gene data show CDR1 as SGHVS and CDR2 as FQNEAQ. The CDR3 loop reads CASSLVQNEQFF. CDR3 nucleotide sequence: TGTGCCAGCAGCTTAGTCCAGAATGAGCAGTTCTTC.

This chain connects TRBV7-2 to TRBJ2-7; 12 bases are a match to TRBD2. This CDR3 has 18 residues. V lost 0 bases to trimming and J lost 3 bases; unmatched junction nucleotides: 9. Looked up from germline, CDR1 is SGHTA and CDR2 is FQGNSA. The CDR3 loop reads CASSLATSGGQGIYEQYF. CDR3 sequence (DNA): TGTGCCAGCAGCTTAGCTACTAGCGGGGGGCAGGGTATCTACGAGCAGTACTTC.

This chain uses TRBV19 with TRBJ2-5; D call uncertain. Germline V gives CDR1 LNHDA, CDR2 SQIVND (reference sequence). With 1 base removed from V and 4 bases from J, the gap between germline ends came to 7 bases. The CDR3 is 13 residues long. CDR3 amino acids: CASSIVTGETQYF. The CDR3, as DNA: TGTGCCAGTAGTATAGTCACGGGAGAGACCCAGTACTTC.